This T cell receptor beta chain was retrieved from a study of T cells in Graves' hyperthyroidism and ophthalmopathy. Whole-study results and caveats: Patients with ophthalmopathy were separated from those with stable hyperthyroidism by a 13 V-J model.

This clonotype was detected ten times or more. What it binds is not known. Deletions cut 6 bases from V and 2 bases from J, with 14 bases between. This CDR3 has 14 amino acids. Germline assignment: CDR1 MDHEN and CDR2 SYDVKM. There were TCR beta CDR3 regions amplified from RNA transcripts. TCR CDR3 underwent first-round RT-PCR with the HTBI primer set. MiXCR, run by TCRdb on the multiplex PCR reads, gives a single entry per CDR3 protein. The sample yields approximately 260,000 distinct CDR3 sequences, 15% seen once. Source material: blood. The chain carries TRBV28 and TRBJ2-7; maybe TRBD1 (5 bases). The sequence was obtained from a woman in her forties or fifties with Graves' hyperthyroidism that later progressed to Graves' ophthalmopathy. The CDR3 sequence is CASSPTRVPYEQYF. CDR3 nucleotide sequence: TGTGCCAGCAGCCCGACCAGGGTACCCTACGAGCAGTACTTC. Together with reference TRBV28 and TRBJ2-7, the CDR3 gives the full variable domain: DVKVTQSSRYLVKRTGEKVFLECVQDMDHENMFWYRQDPGLGLRLIYFSYDVKMKEKGDIPEGYSVSREKKERFSLILESASTNQTSMYLCASSPTRVPYEQYFGPGTRLTVT.